This T cell receptor (beta chain) appears in the sequencing data of a study of patients and donors after allogeneic stem cell transplantation. There are 12 residues in the CDR3. The V end was cut by 2 bases, the J end by 5 bases, with 7 bases between. Germline V lookup: CDR1 KGHSH, CDR2 LQKENI. TCRdb passed the RT-PCR reads through MiXCR, listing each CDR3 protein once. The sample yields about a million distinct CDR3 sequences, roughly 18% seen once. The clonotype comes from a human donor who was either an allogeneic HSCT recipient or a stem cell or donor lymphocyte infusion donor (not recorded which). It is not recorded whose cells these are; they may come from a transplant donor. The chain carries TRBV18 and TRBJ2-7; no definite D call. The sample taken for sequencing was blood, either unsorted or a sorted T cell fraction (not recorded which). CDR3 sequence (DNA): TGTGCCAGCTCACCAGAGTCCCACGAGCAGTACTTC. Its translation: CASSPESHEQYF.